The source of this T cell receptor (beta chain) is a study of T cell repertoires in cytomegalovirus infection. Study details: An indication of both CMV infection and matching HLA type came from public TCR beta signatures. Study outcomes and limitations: Ex vivo, HLA-C-restricted CMV-specific TCR beta clonotypes prevailed over the rest of the response. Cumulative frequency (of public TCR beta family members) identified carriers of CMV plus the relevant HLA.

TCRdb called the reads again in MiXCR, with one record for every CDR3 protein. Here the sample spans about 700,000 distinct CDR3 sequences, about 30% being singletons. CDR1 is MNHEY and CDR2 is SMNVEV in the germline V gene (reference sequence). The CDR3 extends over 14 amino acids. V lost 5 bases, J lost 7 bases, and 7 bases stayed unmatched. In regard to this clonotype: Its cognate antigen is unknown.

Sequencing was performed on cultured PBMCs, taken from culture after CMV antigen stimulation. This clonotype was obtained from a human donor in good health (CMV status not recorded). Some clones in this sample may be carry-over from other donors' samples. The chain employs TRBV27 and TRBJ1-5; 8 nucleotides align to TRBD1. The CDR3 region is CASSLLQGDQPQHF. Written as DNA, the CDR3 is TGTGCCAGCAGTCTCCTACAGGGGGACCAGCCCCAGCATTTT.